Shown below are 17 T cell receptor beta chains from a single sample sequenced in a study of T cell repertoires in cytomegalovirus infection. TCRdb reanalysed the reads using MiXCR and keeps one entry per CDR3 protein. This table holds a few hundred thousand distinct CDR3 sequences, roughly 34% found once. Their antigen targets remain unknown. The sequences come from cultured PBMCs, collected from culture after CMV antigen stimulation. These receptors all stem from a human donor in good health (CMV status not recorded). Some clones in this sample may be carry-over from other donors' samples.

This clonotype was counted at least ten times. This chain connects TRBV12-3 or TRBV12-4 to TRBJ1-6; 8 nucleotides agree with TRBD1. With 5 bases clipped from V and 7 bases from J, the junction kept 4 bases outside the gene matches. CDR3 length equals 14 residues. The chain's CDR3 is CASSQGAVNSPLHF. The CDR3 nucleotides are TGTGCCAGCAGTCAGGGGGCGGTAAATTCACCCCTCCACTTT.

This clonotype was observed a few times. The chain is built from TRBV7-2 and TRBJ2-1; 9 positions agree with TRBD2. The CDR3 covers 16 residues. The junction had 4 bases not matched to a gene; V was cut back by 4 bases and J by 0 bases. Germline V gene sequence: CDR1 SGHTA, CDR2 FQGNSA. CDR3 in DNA: TGTGCCAGCAGCTCCGTAGCGGGAGACTCCTACAATGAGCAGTTCTTC. Its protein product is CASSSVAGDSYNEQFF. The full variable domain, in which reference TRBV7-2 and TRBJ2-1 provide the parts outside the CDR3, is GAGVSQSPSNKVTEKGKDVELRCDPISGHTALYWYRQSLGQGLEFLIYFQGNSAPDKSGLPSDRFSAERTGGSVSTLTIQRTQQEDSAVYLCASSSVAGDSYNEQFFGPGTRLTVL.

The table lists this clonotype with a few counts. This rearrangement joins TRBV19 to TRBJ1-1; D is unclear. The germline gives CDR1 LNHDA, CDR2 SQIVND (reference sequence). Trimming stripped 7 bases from V and 2 bases from J, with 8 bases between. This CDR3 is built from 12 residues. CDR3 nucleotide sequence: TGTGCCAGTAAGGAGGTCAACACTGAAGCTTTCTTT. Residues: CASKEVNTEAFF.

This clonotype was found a few times. V is TRBV7-2 and J is TRBJ1-3; 8 bases align to TRBD1. The germline V gene encodes CDR1 SGHTA and CDR2 FQGNSA. The CDR3 consists of 18 residues. J gave up 0 bases and V 1 base, and 8 bases lay outside the gene matches. The CDR3 bases are TGTGCCAGCAGCTTAGGTAGACAGGGGACGGCCTCTGGAAACACCATATATTTT. It codes for CASSLGRQGTASGNTIYF. Combining the CDR3 with reference TRBV7-2 and TRBJ1-3 gives the whole variable domain GAGVSQSPSNKVTEKGKDVELRCDPISGHTALYWYRQSLGQGLEFLIYFQGNSAPDKSGLPSDRFSAERTGGSVSTLTIQRTQQEDSAVYLCASSLGRQGTASGNTIYFGEGSWLTVV.

The V call is TRBV27, the J call TRBJ1-5; D unclear. The CDR3 extends over 14 amino acids. V shed 6 bases and J shed 5 bases, with 14 bases lying between them. The germline gives CDR1 MNHEY, CDR2 SMNVEV (reference sequence). CDR3 DNA: TGTGCCAGCAGCCACCCCCCCACCTATCAGCCCCAGCATTTT. As protein: CASSHPPTYQPQHF.

This clonotype was detected only a few times. This chain links TRBV28 with TRBJ2-5; tentatively, D is TRBD2 (5 bases). The germline gives CDR1 MDHEN, CDR2 SYDVKM. V was clipped by 8 bases and J by 13 bases, with 17 bases between them. CDR3 length equals 11 residues. Here the CDR3 DNA reads TGTGCCAGCCAAAGTGACGGGGTGGGGTACTTC. Translating gives CASQSDGVGYF.

The chain joins TRBV7-9 to TRBJ2-1; D remains ambiguous. The length of the CDR3 is 14 residues. V was clipped by 8 bases and J by 2 bases, with 13 bases between them. Germline CDR1 is SEHNR and CDR2 is FQNEAQ (reference sequence). The CDR3 DNA sequence: TGTGCCAGCCATCAGGCCCAGACCTACAATGAGCAGTTCTTC. It is translated as CASHQAQTYNEQFF.

This clonotype was seen a single time. The rearrangement links TRBV27 to TRBJ2-1, with 7 bases matching TRBD2. The J segment lost 0 bases and the V segment lost 6 bases, leaving 11 bases of the junction unmatched. The CDR3 totals 17 residues. From germline, CDR1 is MNHEY and CDR2 SMNVEV (reference sequence). The CDR3 DNA is TGTGCCAGCAGCCCCATGACCACTAGCGTCTCCTACAATGAGCAGTTCTTC. It encodes CASSPMTTSVSYNEQFF.

The chain joins TRBV12-3 or TRBV12-4 to TRBJ1-2, with TRBD1 matching over 10 bases. V was clipped by 6 bases and J by 7 bases; unmatched bases: 8. The CDR3 length is 14 residues. The CDR3 bases are TGTGCCAGCAGCCGTGAGACAGGGGGCGGTGGCTACACCTTC. It encodes CASSRETGGGGYTF.

The chain combines TRBV28 with TRBJ1-1; 9 bases map to TRBD1. V gave up 9 bases and J gave up 4 bases; unmatched junction bases: 6. Germline CDR1 is MDHEN and CDR2 is SYDVKM. This CDR3 is 13 amino acids long. The CDR3 is CASKQGAGTEAFF. In DNA form, the CDR3 reads TGTGCCAGTAAACAGGGGGCAGGCACTGAAGCTTTCTTT.

This chain joins TRBV6-2 or TRBV6-3 and TRBJ2-3; no firm D call. V was shortened by 5 bases and J by 7 bases, with 10 bases between the two germline ends. This CDR3 contains 12 residues. Per the germline V gene, CDR1 is MNHEY and CDR2 is SVGEGT. The CDR3 protein is CASSGPGNTQYF. The CDR3 region has the DNA TGTGCCAGCAGTGGCCCTGGAAATACGCAGTATTTT.

This chain uses TRBV5-4 with TRBJ2-2, with D unresolved. In germline, CDR1 is SGHNT, CDR2 YYREEE (reference sequence). The CDR3 totals 14 residues. V was trimmed by 4 bases and J by 3 bases, leaving 10 bases between them. CDR3 DNA sequence: TGTGCCAGCAGCCACCTATTGGACACCGGGGAGCTGTTTTTT. Amino acid sequence: CASSHLLDTGELFF.

The table lists this clonotype with a few counts. V gene TRBV5-6 combines with J gene TRBJ1-6, with D unclear. V lost 2 bases and J lost 5, with 11 bases in between. CDR1 is SGHDT and CDR2 is YYEEEE in the germline V gene. The CDR3 length is 15 residues. The CDR3 is CASSLVAGNNSPLHF. CDR3 bases: TGTGCCAGCAGCTTAGTGGCAGGAAATAATTCACCCCTCCACTTT.

The chain recombines TRBV28 with TRBJ1-2; D call uncertain. V dropped 7 bases and J dropped 1 base, with 7 bases sitting between them. This CDR3 spans 12 amino acids. CDR1 and CDR2 (germline): MDHEN, SYDVKM. CDR3 loop: CASTGRNYGYTF. The CDR3 coding sequence is TGTGCCAGCACGGGCCGTAACTATGGCTACACCTTC.

The chain employs TRBV19 and TRBJ1-4, with a weak D call TRBD1 (6 bases). Germline CDR1 LNHDA, CDR2 SQIVND (reference sequence). The ends were cut back, 7 bases at V and 7 bases at J, with 19 bases in the middle. The CDR3 sequence is 15 residues long. This chain's CDR3 is CASTGGRQPGEKLFF. The CDR3 DNA is TGTGCCAGTACCGGGGGCCGTCAACCGGGTGAAAAACTGTTTTTT.

This clonotype showed up just a few times. This sequence joins TRBV20-1 and TRBJ2-1, with 9 bases that match TRBD2. V shed 0 bases, J shed 5 bases, and the junction held 11 bases outside the gene matches. CDR3 length: 17 residues. Germline CDR1 reads DFQATT; CDR2 reads SNEGSKA (reference sequence). This chain's CDR3 is CSARDRGWTSENNEQFF. CDR3 in DNA: TGCAGTGCTAGAGATCGGGGCTGGACTAGCGAAAACAATGAGCAGTTCTTC.

This clonotype came up a few times. The chain combines TRBV11-2 with TRBJ2-1, with D possibly matching TRBD2 (6 bases). The CDR3 sequence is 16 residues long. Germline V gene sequence: CDR1 SGHAT, CDR2 FQNNGV. Trimming took 7 bases from V and 7 from J, leaving 23 bases between them. The chain's CDR3 is CASKRMEAGPNNEQFF. CDR3 nucleotide sequence: TGTGCCAGCAAGCGAATGGAGGCGGGACCAAATAATGAGCAGTTCTTC. Together with reference TRBV11-2 and TRBJ2-1, the CDR3 gives the full variable domain: EAGVAQSPRYKIIEKRQSVAFWCNPISGHATLYWYQQILGQGPKLLIQFQNNGVVDDSQLPKDRFSAERLKGVDSTLKIQPAKLEDSAVYLCASKRMEAGPNNEQFFGPGTRLTVL.